This T cell receptor (beta chain) was obtained from a study of cytomegalovirus exposure and HLA in healthy donors. On the study more broadly: There were about 85 million unique TCRs (from HLA-typed donors) in an early data release. General study points: A classifier reportedly called cytomegalovirus status with high sensitivity and specificity.

The PCR used 60 Vbeta and 13 Jbeta primers. The protocol was immunoSEQ multiplex PCR, while the TCRdb copy is restricted to in-frame clones and leaves out a portion. The sample has over 150,000 clones, 81% seen once; the top ten hold 1.5% to 2%. Details on this clone: Its target is unknown.

The junction had 2 bases not matched to a gene; V was cut back by 6 bases and J by 2 bases. CDR3 length: 14 amino acids. CDR1 is SGHDN and CDR2 is FVKESK in the germline V gene. The sample consisted of PBMCs. The chain recombines TRBV14 with TRBJ1-3; TRBD1 agrees at 9 bases. The sequence was collected from a woman younger than 30 in good health and CMV-seronegative. CDR3 region: CASRRTGAGNTIYF. CDR3 in DNA: TGTGCCAGCAGGCGGACAGGGGCTGGAAACACCATATATTTT. The full variable domain, rest sourced from reference TRBV14 and TRBJ1-3, is EAGVTQFPSHSVIEKGQTVTLRCDPISGHDNLYWYRRVMGKEIKFLLHFVKESKQDESGMPNNRFLAERTGGTYSTLKVQPAELEDSGVYFCASRRTGAGNTIYFGEGSWLTVV.